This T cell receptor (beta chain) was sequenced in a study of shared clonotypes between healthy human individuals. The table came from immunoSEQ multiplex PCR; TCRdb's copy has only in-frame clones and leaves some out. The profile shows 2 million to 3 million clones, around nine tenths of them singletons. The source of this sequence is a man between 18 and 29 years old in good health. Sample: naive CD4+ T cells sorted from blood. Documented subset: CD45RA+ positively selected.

The CDR3 protein is CASSRGTGALGEQYF. DNA for the CDR3: TGTGCCAGCAGCCGCGGGACAGGGGCCTTGGGCGAGCAGTACTTC. The chain couples TRBV6-6 to TRBJ2-7; 10 bases are shared with TRBD1. Per germline, CDR1 MNHNY and CDR2 SVGAGI (reference sequence). The J segment lost 6 bases and the V segment lost 6 bases, leaving 11 bases of the junction unmatched. The CDR3 loop spans 15 amino acids.